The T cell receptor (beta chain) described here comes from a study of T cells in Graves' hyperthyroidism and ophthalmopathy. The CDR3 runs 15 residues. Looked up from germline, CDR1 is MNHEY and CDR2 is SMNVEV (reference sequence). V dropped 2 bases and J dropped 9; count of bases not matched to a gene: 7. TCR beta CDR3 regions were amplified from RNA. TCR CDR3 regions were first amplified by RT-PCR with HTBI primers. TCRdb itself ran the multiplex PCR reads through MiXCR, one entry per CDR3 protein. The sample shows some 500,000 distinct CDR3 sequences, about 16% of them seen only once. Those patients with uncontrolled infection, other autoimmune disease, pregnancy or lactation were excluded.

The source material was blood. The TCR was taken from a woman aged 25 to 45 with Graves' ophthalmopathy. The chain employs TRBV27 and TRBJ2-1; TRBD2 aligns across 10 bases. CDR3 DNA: TGTGCCAGCAGTTTACTAGCGGGAGATTTGGGTGAGCAGTTCTTC. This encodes CASSLLAGDLGEQFF.